This T cell receptor (beta chain) was sequenced in a study of human CD8 memory T cell subsets. The study's findings and limits: Among the subsets, Chao1 estimates suggested that stem-like memory T cells were more diverse than precursor exhausted T cells. The study found similarly high diversity in stem-like memory and precursor exhausted T cells, unlike effector memory cells.

A negative magnetic separation step was used to enrich total CD8+ T cells. The authors obtained RNA from duplicate vials, each holding around 150,000 sorted CD8+ T cells, for every subset. The CDR3 has 15 amino acids. CDR1 is SGHTA and CDR2 is FQGNSA in the germline V gene. With regard to this clonotype: Its specificity is unknown.

UMI-labeled 5' RACE generated the TCR beta libraries. TCRdb re-called the 5' RACE reads; every CDR3 protein appears as one record, without DNA. The table lists about 12,000 distinct CDR3 sequences. The TCR was taken from a human donor in good health. Sequenced sample: CD8+ T cells from PBMCs. This chain uses TRBV7-2 with TRBJ1-5; TCRdb reports TRBD1, a call that lacks DNA to check it against. This chain's CDR3 is CASSLGGGTNQPQHF.